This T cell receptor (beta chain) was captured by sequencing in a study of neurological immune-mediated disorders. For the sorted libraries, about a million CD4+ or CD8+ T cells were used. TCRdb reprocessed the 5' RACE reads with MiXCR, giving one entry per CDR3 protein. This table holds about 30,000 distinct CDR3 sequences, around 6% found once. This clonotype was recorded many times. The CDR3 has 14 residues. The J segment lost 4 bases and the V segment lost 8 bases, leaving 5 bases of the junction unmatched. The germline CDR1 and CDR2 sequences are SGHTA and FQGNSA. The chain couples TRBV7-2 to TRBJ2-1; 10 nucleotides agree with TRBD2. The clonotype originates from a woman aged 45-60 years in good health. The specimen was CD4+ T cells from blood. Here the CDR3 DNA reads TGTGCCAGCGTCCCGGGACTAGCGTACAATGAGCAGTTCTTC. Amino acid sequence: CASVPGLAYNEQFF.